This is a list of T cell receptor beta chains from one sample in a study of blood T cell repertoires in COVID-19. The protocol was immunoSEQ multiplex PCR, while the TCRdb copy is restricted to in-frame clones and leaves out a portion. The data contain approximately 130,000 clones, about 84% of them singletons. The sample comprised peripheral blood. These receptor sequences come from a man aged 55 to 70 with acute or convalescent COVID-19. Both conserved end residues are part of each CDR3. A D gene is named only where the DNA matches it firmly. The listing skips clone size in some rows; elsewhere it reads once, few, many or a size class.

15	once	TRBD2	TRBV10-3	TRBJ2-1	CAISEGLAGAREQFF	TGTGCCATCAGTGAGGGGTTAGCGGGAGCCCGGGAGCAGTTCTTC
14	NA	NA	TRBV6-6	TRBJ2-1	CASSYSSGNNEQFF	TGTGCCAGCAGTTACTCGTCAGGCAACAATGAGCAGTTCTTC
15	few	TRBD2	TRBV4-3	TRBJ2-7	CASSRWTSGNYEQYF	TGCGCCAGCAGCCGGTGGACTAGCGGCAACTACGAGCAGTACTTC
12	NA	NA	TRBV19	TRBJ1-4	CASNDGEEKLFF	TGTGCCAGTAATGACGGGGAGGAAAAACTGTTTTTT
14	NA	NA	TRBV28	TRBJ1-1	CASSEVRLNTEAFF	TGTGCCAGCTCAGAGGTCCGATTGAACACTGAAGCTTTCTTT
14	few	NA	TRBV6-5	TRBJ1-2	CASSSRGGNYGYTF	TGTGCCAGCAGTTCCCGGGGAGGGAACTATGGCTACACCTTC
16	NA	TRBD2	TRBV19	TRBJ2-1	CASSIMASGPYNEQFF	TGTGCCAGTAGTATTATGGCTAGCGGGCCTTACAATGAGCAGTTCTTC
15	NA	TRBD1	TRBV12-5	TRBJ2-1	CASGPGTGLYNEQFF	TGTGCTAGTGGTCCCGGGACAGGGCTCTACAATGAGCAGTTCTTC
16	NA	NA	TRBV7-9	TRBJ2-7	CASSPGGSGSPYEQYF	TGTGCCAGCAGCCCAGGAGGCAGCGGTAGCCCCTACGAGCAGTACTTC
13	NA	NA	TRBV5-6	TRBJ1-2	CASSLRGNYGYTF	TGTGCCAGCAGCTTGCGGGGGAACTATGGCTACACCTTC
16	NA	NA	TRBV6-6	TRBJ1-5	CASSYSNIAVGQPQHF	TGTGCCAGCAGTTACTCGAATATCGCGGTTGGACAGCCCCAGCATTTT
14	NA	NA	TRBV29-1	TRBJ2-1	CSVVRQGIQDEQFF	TGCAGCGTTGTAAGGCAGGGGATTCAGGATGAGCAGTTCTTC
12	few	TRBD1	TRBV6-6	TRBJ2-7	CASSWTGYEQYF	TGTGCCAGCAGTTGGACAGGGTACGAGCAGTACTTC
13	once	NA	TRBV2	TRBJ2-7	CASSEDTLYEQYF	TGTGCCAGCAGTGAAGACACCCTCTACGAGCAGTACTTC
15	NA	TRBD2	TRBV19	TRBJ2-1	CASIPTSGSYNEQFF	TGTGCCAGTATCCCGACTAGCGGGTCCTACAATGAGCAGTTCTTC
17	NA	TRBD2	TRBV4-1	TRBJ2-3	CASSQSPGTSGTDTQYF	TGCGCCAGCAGCCAAAGCCCGGGGACTAGCGGCACAGATACGCAGTATTTT
17	NA	NA	TRBV6-1	TRBJ2-3	CASSEKLMTIITDTQYF	TGTGCCAGCAGTGAAAAACTGATGACTATTATTACAGATACGCAGTATTTT
16	few	NA	TRBV19	TRBJ1-4	CASVKGRAGHNEKLFF	TGTGCCAGTGTCAAAGGGCGGGCAGGCCATAATGAAAAACTGTTTTTT
15	NA	NA	TRBV15	TRBJ2-5	CATSRDRGAQETQYF	TGTGCCACCAGCAGAGACCGGGGGGCTCAAGAGACCCAGTACTTC
15	once	NA	TRBV5-4	TRBJ2-2	CASSLPRDTTGELFF	TGTGCCAGCAGCTTGCCCAGGGACACCACCGGGGAGCTGTTTTTT
13	NA	NA	TRBV27	TRBJ2-3	CASTRGYTDTQYF	TGTGCCAGCACCCGGGGGTACACAGATACGCAGTATTTT
15	NA	NA	TRBV6-2/TRBV6-3	TRBJ2-1	CASSLDSSSYNEQFF	TGTGCCAGCAGTCTCGACAGTAGCTCCTACAATGAGCAGTTCTTC
17	NA	TRBD1	TRBV7-6	TRBJ2-1	CASSSRRDRFFYNEQFF	TGTGCCAGCAGCTCACGGAGGGACAGGTTTTTCTACAATGAGCAGTTCTTC
13	NA	NA	TRBV7-9	TRBJ1-1	CASSLAQNTEAFF	TGTGCCAGCAGCTTAGCCCAGAACACTGAAGCTTTCTTT
15	NA	NA	TRBV5-1	TRBJ1-1	CASSARGSLGTEAFF	TGCGCCAGCAGCGCAAGGGGGTCCCTGGGTACTGAAGCTTTCTTT
13	NA	TRBD2	TRBV11-2	TRBJ2-1	CASRSGGADEQFF	TGTGCCAGCAGGAGCGGGGGGGCAGATGAGCAGTTCTTC